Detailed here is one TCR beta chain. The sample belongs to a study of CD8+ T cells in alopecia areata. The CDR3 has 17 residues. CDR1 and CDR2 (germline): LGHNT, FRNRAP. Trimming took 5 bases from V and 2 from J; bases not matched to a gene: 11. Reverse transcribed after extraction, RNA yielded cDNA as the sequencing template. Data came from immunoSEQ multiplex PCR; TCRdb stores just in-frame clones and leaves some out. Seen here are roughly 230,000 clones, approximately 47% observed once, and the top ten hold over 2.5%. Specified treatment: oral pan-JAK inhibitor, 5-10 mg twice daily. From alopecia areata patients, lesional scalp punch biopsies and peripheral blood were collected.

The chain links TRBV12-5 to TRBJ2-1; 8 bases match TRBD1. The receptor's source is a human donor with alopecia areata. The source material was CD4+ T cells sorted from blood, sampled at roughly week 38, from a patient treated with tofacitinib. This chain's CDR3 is CASGPYSQGAPYNEQFF. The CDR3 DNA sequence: TGTGCTAGTGGTCCCTACTCTCAGGGGGCCCCCTACAATGAGCAGTTCTTC.